A single sample is the source of the 6 T cell receptor beta chains below, sequenced in a study of T cell responses to AZD1222 COVID-19 vaccine. The protocol was immunoSEQ multiplex PCR, while the TCRdb copy is restricted to in-frame clones and leaves out a portion. The table has some 100,000 clones, about 85% seen once. The sequences come from peripheral blood, collected on day 0 of AZD1222 vaccination. The receptors come from an adult in good health.

The rearrangement joins TRBV5-5 to TRBJ2-1; D is perhaps TRBD2 (5 bases). The CDR3 loop spans 15 amino acids. Trimming left V 4 bases short and J 6 bases short, with 17 bases between. In germline, CDR1 is SGHKS, CDR2 YYEKEE (reference sequence). CDR3 protein: CASSEDFLASNEQFF. Written as DNA, the CDR3 is TGTGCCAGCAGCGAGGACTTCCTCGCCTCCAATGAGCAGTTCTTC. Supplemented by reference TRBV5-5 and TRBJ2-1, the full variable domain reads DAGVTQSPTHLIKTRGQQVTLRCSPISGHKSVSWYQQVLGQGPQFIFQYYEKEERGRGNFPDRFSARQFPNYSSELNVNALLLGDSALYLCASSEDFLASNEQFFGPGTRLTVL.

The gene calls are TRBV2 and TRBJ1-5; a possible D gene is TRBD1 (6 bases). Germline V gene data show CDR1 as SNHLY and CDR2 as FYNNEI. The length of the CDR3 is 16 residues. Trimming left V 8 bases short and J 0 bases short, with 17 bases between. CDR3 loop: CASRQRGDNSNQPQHF. The CDR3 coding sequence is TGTGCCAGCCGACAGAGGGGGGATAATAGCAATCAGCCCCAGCATTTT.

This chain joins TRBV28 and TRBJ1-2, with 11 bases aligning to TRBD1. J was trimmed by 4 bases and V by 7 bases; bases with no gene match: 5. Germline values: CDR1 MDHEN, CDR2 SYDVKM. The CDR3 spans 14 residues. CDR3 DNA sequence: TGTGCCAGCACAGGGACAGGGGGTGGCTATGGCTACACCTTC. It yields the protein CASTGTGGGYGYTF.

V usage is TRBV5-4 and J usage is TRBJ2-5; 7 nucleotides match TRBD2. CDR1 and CDR2 (germline): SGHNT, YYREEE (reference sequence). The ends lost 4 bases at V and 5 bases at J; junction bases unmatched: 11. This CDR3 region has 15 residues. CDR3 amino acids: CASSPLEAGVETQYF. DNA of the CDR3: TGTGCCAGCAGCCCCCTGGAGGCGGGAGTTGAGACCCAGTACTTC.

This clone was seen a few times. This chain links TRBV3-1 (or the pseudogene TRBV3-2) with TRBJ2-1; 8 bases line up with TRBD1. The CDR3 has 16 amino acids. Per germline, CDR1 LGHDT and CDR2 YNNKEL (reference sequence). V shed 0 bases, J shed 6 bases, and the junction held 7 bases outside the gene matches. CDR3 coding DNA: TGTGCCAGCAGCCAAGAGGGGGACAGGTTCGGCAATGAGCAGTTCTTC. Amino acids: CASSQEGDRFGNEQFF.

The chain carries TRBV10-3 and TRBJ1-2; D gene unclear. The CDR3 runs to 14 residues. Trimming stripped 2 bases from V and 6 bases from J, with 13 bases between. Germline V gene lookup returns CDR1 ENHRY and CDR2 SYGVKD. The CDR3 region has the DNA TGTGCCATCAGTGAGGGGAATAATATCGATGGCTACACCTTC. Translated: CAISEGNNIDGYTF.